The 10 T cell receptor beta chains below come from one sample, sequenced in a study of blood T cell repertoires in COVID-19. Profiling relied on immunoSEQ multiplex PCR, and the TCRdb table lists in-frame clones only, not all of them. Found here are about 360,000 clones, more than 85% of them singletons; the top ten hold around 2.9%. The sequenced material came from peripheral blood. These receptors came from a human donor in a cohort sampled during active COVID-19.

This sequence joins TRBV24-1 and TRBJ2-3, with 9 positions matching TRBD1. The CDR3 is made up of 13 amino acids. The V segment lost 3 bases and the J segment 11 bases; nucleotides outside the gene matches: 5. Germline CDR1 reads KGHDR; CDR2 reads SFDVKD. CDR3 loop: CATSDRQGVGQYF. The DNA of the CDR3 is TGTGCCACCAGTGATAGACAGGGGGTCGGGCAGTATTTT.

The V call is TRBV5-1, the J call TRBJ2-5; 9 bases agree with TRBD2. With V trimmed by 4 bases and J by 4 bases, 2 bases remained unmatched. Germline loops: CDR1 SGHRS, CDR2 YFSETQ. The CDR3 has 13 residues. The CDR3 sequence is CASSAGGRETQYF. The CDR3 DNA reads as TGCGCCAGCAGCGCGGGGGGGCGAGAGACCCAGTACTTC.

In this sample, this clone turned up a few times. The chain recombines TRBV6-4 with TRBJ2-1; TRBD2 agrees at 9 bases. CDR1 MRHNA and CDR2 SNTAGT come from the germline V gene. The CDR3 has 16 amino acids. Trimming at V came to 5 bases and at J to 1 base, leaving 6 bases not matched to a gene. CDR3 sequence (DNA): TGTGCCAGCAGTTCCCAAGCGGGAGGATCCTACAATGAGCAGTTCTTC. Translated: CASSSQAGGSYNEQFF.

The chain uses TRBV11-3 and TRBJ2-1, with 7 bases identical to TRBD1. Germline V lookup: CDR1 SGHNT, CDR2 YENEEA. Trimming took 4 bases from V and 7 from J; bases not matched to a gene: 4. The CDR3 spans 13 residues. For the CDR3, the DNA is TGTGCCAGCAGCTCGACAGGGCAAAATGAGCAGTTCTTC. Its protein is CASSSTGQNEQFF.

The chain links TRBV11-2 to TRBJ2-3; a possible D gene is TRBD2 (6 bases). V was clipped by 5 bases and J by 4 bases, with 19 bases between them. The germline gives CDR1 SGHAT, CDR2 FQNNGV. This CDR3 has 16 amino acids. The DNA for the CDR3 is TGTGCCAGCAGCCTCCGGCCCGGAGGGAGGTCAGATACGCAGTATTTT. It specifies CASSLRPGGRSDTQYF. Supplemented by reference TRBV11-2 and TRBJ2-3, the full variable domain reads EAGVAQSPRYKIIEKRQSVAFWCNPISGHATLYWYQQILGQGPKLLIQFQNNGVVDDSQLPKDRFSAERLKGVDSTLKIQPAKLEDSAVYLCASSLRPGGRSDTQYFGPGTRLTVL.

This rearrangement joins TRBV6-5 to TRBJ2-3, with a tentative D call TRBD2 (7 bases). Germline CDR1 is MNHEY and CDR2 is SVGAGI. The V and J ends lost 5 bases and 8 bases respectively, with 17 bases between them. The CDR3 runs to 14 residues. In DNA, the CDR3 is TGTGCCAGCAGTCCCGAGGGGGGGCAGGGTACGCAGTATTTT. It yields the protein CASSPEGGQGTQYF.

V usage is TRBV19 and J usage is TRBJ2-7; weak D call: TRBD2 (6 bases). Trimming pared 5 bases from V and 3 bases from J, leaving 17 bases between. Germline V lookup: CDR1 LNHDA, CDR2 SQIVND (reference sequence). There are 15 residues in the CDR3. DNA for the CDR3: TGTGCCAGTAGTCCCGCGGGGACTGATCACTACGAGCAGTACTTC. It translates to CASSPAGTDHYEQYF.

The J gene is TRBJ1-4, the V gene TRBV15, with 9 bases aligning to TRBD1. Germline V gene sequence: CDR1 LNHNV, CDR2 YYDKDF (reference sequence). The V segment lost 7 bases and the J segment 6 bases; nucleotides outside the gene matches: 3. CDR3 length: 13 amino acids. CDR3: CATNRDRDEKLFF. The CDR3 DNA is TGTGCCACCAACCGGGACAGGGATGAAAAACTGTTTTTT.

This clone was observed a few times. The V call is TRBV7-8, the J call TRBJ2-2; 7 bases agree with TRBD1. The V gene end was trimmed by 1 base and the J gene end by 5 bases; junction bases not matched to a gene: 7. Per germline, CDR1 SGHVS and CDR2 FQNEAQ. This CDR3 contains 16 residues. CDR3 in amino acids: CASSLGGRGYTGELFF. In DNA form, the CDR3 reads TGTGCCAGCAGCTTAGGAGGCAGGGGGTATACCGGGGAGCTGTTTTTT.

The chain has TRBV29-1 and TRBJ2-1; 9 bases are shared with TRBD2. The germline V gene encodes CDR1 SQVTM and CDR2 ANQGSEA. This CDR3 region has 14 residues. J was trimmed by 6 bases and V by 4 bases; bases with no gene match: 7. The CDR3 is CSVVPSGAGNEQFF. Written as DNA, the CDR3 is TGCAGCGTTGTGCCTAGCGGGGCCGGCAATGAGCAGTTCTTC.